These 2 T cell receptor beta chains originate from one sample sequenced in a study of T-cell reconstitution after alpha-beta-depleted transplantation in children. Unique molecular identifiers tagged the TCRbeta library. TCRdb reprocessed the PCR reads via MiXCR and lists one record per CDR3 protein. Among more than 200,000 distinct CDR3 sequences listed, more than 20% were seen once. The sample in question was PBMCs, obtained before TCRalphabeta/CD19-depleted stem cell transplant. These receptors all stem from a girl aged 2 to 10 with Fanconi anemia, due to receive a stem cell transplant.

This clonotype was observed many times. The CDR3, as DNA: TGCAGCGTTCGGACACAACAAGAGACCCAGTACTTC. It yields the protein CSVRTQQETQYF. The V gene is TRBV29-1, the J gene TRBJ2-5; D perhaps matches TRBD1 (5 bases). Trimming removed 5 bases at V and 2 bases at J, with 9 bases between. CDR1 is SQVTM, CDR2 ANQGSEA, per germline. CDR3 length: 12 amino acids.

CDR3: CATSRDWEKLFF. In nucleotides, the CDR3 is TGTGCCACCAGCAGAGATTGGGAAAAACTGTTTTTT. The chain couples TRBV15 to TRBJ1-4; D is undetermined. Trimming took 0 bases from V and 8 from J, leaving 4 bases between them. Germline V lookup: CDR1 LNHNV, CDR2 YYDKDF (reference sequence). The CDR3 contains 12 residues. The entire variable domain, with the rest obtained from reference TRBV15 and TRBJ1-4, is as follows: DAMVIQNPRYQVTQFGKPVTLSCSQTLNHNVMYWYQQKSSQAPKLLFHYYDKDFNNEADTPDNFQSRRPNTSFCFLDIRSPGLGDTAMYLCATSRDWEKLFFGSGTQLSVL.